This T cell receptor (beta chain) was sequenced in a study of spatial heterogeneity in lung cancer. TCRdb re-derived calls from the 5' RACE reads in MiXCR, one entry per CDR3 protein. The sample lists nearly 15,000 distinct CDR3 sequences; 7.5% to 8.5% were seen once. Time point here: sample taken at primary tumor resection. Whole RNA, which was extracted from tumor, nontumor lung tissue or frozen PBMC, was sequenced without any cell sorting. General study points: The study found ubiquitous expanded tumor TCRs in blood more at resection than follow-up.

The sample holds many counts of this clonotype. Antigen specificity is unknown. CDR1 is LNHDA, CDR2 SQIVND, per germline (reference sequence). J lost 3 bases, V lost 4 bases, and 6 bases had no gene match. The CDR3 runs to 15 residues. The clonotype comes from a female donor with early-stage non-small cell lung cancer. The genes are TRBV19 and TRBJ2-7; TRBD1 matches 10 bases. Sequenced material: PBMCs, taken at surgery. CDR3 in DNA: TGTGCCAGTAGTACGGGGACAGGGGACCTCTACGAGCAGTACTTC. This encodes CASSTGTGDLYEQYF.